What follows is one T cell receptor (beta chain) and its context. Other DNA sequences in this sample translate to the same CDR3. These data belong to a study of blood T cell repertoires in COVID-19. Across the study: The United States, Italy and Spain provided the acute and convalescent COVID-19 samples. From T cells, B-cell-depleted T cells, or PBMCs came the material, which was cDNA or gDNA.

While infection was still active, Seattle patients were enrolled and then followed longitudinally. Original processing methods: By means of reference gene primer amplification, nucleated cell counts were estimated. Only in-frame clones appear in the TCRdb table, and some are missing; sequencing was by immunoSEQ multiplex PCR. V and J calls and clone size follow that table, whereas D and trimming were derived from the DNA. The table includes about 360,000 clones, approximately 86% detected once. Specimen: peripheral blood. The TCR originated in a woman aged 55-69 years with COVID-19, enrolled during active disease.

The DNA of the CDR3 is TGTGCCAGCAGTTTAGGCGGCTACAATGAGCAGTTCTTC. This encodes CASSLGGYNEQFF. The chain joins TRBV27 to TRBJ2-1; unclear D gene. The V and J ends lost 2 bases and 3 bases respectively, with 5 bases between them. The CDR3 loop spans 13 amino acids. Germline V lookup: CDR1 MNHEY, CDR2 SMNVEV (reference sequence).